Below, 25 T cell receptor beta chains from the same sample are listed, as sequenced in a study of blood T cell repertoires in COVID-19. Generated by immunoSEQ multiplex PCR, the TCRdb table keeps only in-frame clones and is missing some. The table records about 140,000 clones, roughly 79% of them present only once. Source material: PBMCs or T cells enriched from blood (not recorded which). All receptors derive from a woman between 45 and 65 years old who had recovered from COVID-19.

This clone was seen repeatedly, ten times or more. J is TRBJ2-1 and V is TRBV7-3; a possible D gene is TRBD1 (6 bases). V was shortened by 5 bases and J by 10 bases, with 21 bases between the two germline ends. CDR1 SGHTA and CDR2 FQGTGA come from the germline V gene. CDR3 length: 15 amino acids. DNA for the CDR3: TGTGCCAGCAGCCCAATCAGTACAGGGAGTGGGGAGCAGTTCTTC. Protein sequence: CASSPISTGSGEQFF.

The J gene is TRBJ2-7, the V gene TRBV7-6, with 9 bases aligning to TRBD1. Per the germline V gene, CDR1 is SGHVS and CDR2 is FNYEAQ. Trimming removed 4 bases from V and 4 bases from J; junction bases left unmatched: 11. The CDR3 extends over 16 amino acids. In DNA, the CDR3 is TGTGCCAGCAGCTCATCCGCCGGGACAGGGATATACGAGCAGTACTTC. This translates into CASSSSAGTGIYEQYF.

The chain couples TRBV5-1 to TRBJ1-4; no firm D call. The length of the CDR3 is 18 residues. V lost 0 bases to trimming and J lost 0 bases, with 15 bases between them. CDR1 is SGHRS, CDR2 YFSETQ, per germline. The CDR3 is CASSLAAGLSSTNEKLFF. For the CDR3, the DNA is TGCGCCAGCAGCTTGGCCGCAGGCCTTTCGTCAACTAATGAAAAACTGTTTTTT.

This chain joins TRBV7-2 and TRBJ2-2, with D tentatively TRBD2 (5 bases). CDR1 SGHTA and CDR2 FQGNSA come from the germline V gene. CDR3 size: 13 residues. V was trimmed by 5 bases and J by 5 bases, leaving 9 bases between them. The CDR3 DNA sequence: TGTGCCAGCAGCCTCCGGAGGACCGGGGAGCTGTTTTTT. This gives the protein CASSLRRTGELFF.

This chain connects TRBV4-1 to TRBJ1-5, with unresolved D. V was shortened by 3 bases and J by 0 bases, with 18 bases between the two germline ends. The CDR3 contains 18 residues. CDR1 and CDR2 (germline): MGHRA, YSYEKL. In DNA form, the CDR3 reads TGCGCCAGCAGCCAGACCCCACACGGGGAGAATAGCAATCAGCCCCAGCATTTT. Translation gives CASSQTPHGENSNQPQHF.

This clone came up many times. The J gene is TRBJ2-7, the V gene TRBV7-6, with 7 bases fitting TRBD2. Trimming removed 5 bases from V and 3 bases from J; junction bases left unmatched: 22. The CDR3 runs to 19 residues. The germline CDR1 and CDR2 sequences are SGHVS and FNYEAQ. The CDR3 sequence is CASSHPRLAYSGDSYEQYF. The CDR3 DNA reads TGTGCCAGCAGCCACCCAAGACTAGCTTATTCCGGGGATAGCTACGAGCAGTACTTC.

The rearrangement links TRBV5-1 to TRBJ1-6, with D possibly being TRBD1 (6 bases). From germline, CDR1 is SGHRS and CDR2 YFSETQ. V lost 2 bases to trimming and J lost 5 bases, with 8 bases between them. This CDR3 spans 14 amino acids. CDR3 protein: CASSFDRNNSPLHF. CDR3 DNA sequence: TGCGCCAGCAGCTTCGACAGGAATAATTCACCCCTCCACTTT.

The gene calls are TRBV10-3 and TRBJ2-2, with 7 bases fitting TRBD1. The length of the CDR3 is 15 residues. The V segment lost 4 bases and the J segment 2 bases; nucleotides outside the gene matches: 4. Germline lookup yields CDR1 ENHRY and CDR2 SYGVKD. The CDR3 spells CAISGRQGNTGELFF. The CDR3 DNA reads TGTGCCATCAGTGGGCGACAGGGAAACACCGGGGAGCTGTTTTTT.

The chain combines TRBV7-9 with TRBJ1-3; 7 bases line up with TRBD1. V lost 5 bases to trimming and J lost 2 bases; unmatched junction nucleotides: 3. Germline loops: CDR1 SEHNR, CDR2 FQNEAQ (reference sequence). This CDR3 region has 14 residues. The CDR3 sequence is CASSRQGTGNTIYF. The CDR3 DNA reads as TGTGCCAGCAGCCGACAGGGAACTGGAAACACCATATATTTT.

The chain links TRBV27 to TRBJ2-7; D ambiguous. Deletions cut 2 bases from V and 4 bases from J, with 9 bases between. CDR1 and CDR2 from the germline V gene are MNHEY and SMNVEV (reference sequence). The CDR3 is 13 residues long. For the CDR3, the DNA is TGTGCCAGCAGTTTAAACAGAAGATACGAGCAGTACTTC. As protein: CASSLNRRYEQYF.

The genes are TRBV7-3 and TRBJ2-1; 10 bases align to TRBD1. The CDR3 covers 15 residues. Per germline, CDR1 SGHTA and CDR2 FQGTGA. V lost 4 bases to trimming and J lost 1 base; unmatched junction nucleotides: 1. This chain's CDR3 is CASSSGQGSYNEQFF. CDR3 DNA: TGTGCCAGCAGCTCGGGACAGGGGTCCTACAATGAGCAGTTCTTC.

The chain employs TRBV7-9 and TRBJ1-2; D is possibly TRBD1 (5 bases). CDR3 length: 15 residues. Germline values: CDR1 SEHNR, CDR2 FQNEAQ (reference sequence). Trimming removed 5 bases from V and 3 bases from J, with 16 bases in between. The CDR3 bases are TGTGCCAGCAGCCCAGGGACGGGAGTTGACTATGGCTACACCTTC. It specifies CASSPGTGVDYGYTF.

The chain employs TRBV7-3 and TRBJ2-1; 8 bases agree with TRBD2. Losses at the gene ends were 3 bases for V and 3 bases for J; bases not matched to a gene: 19. The CDR3 contains 20 residues. The germline V gene encodes CDR1 SGHTA and CDR2 FQGTGA. CDR3 nucleotides: TGTGCCAGCAGCTTTACACAAGCGGGAGCGTCTGTCTTTTTCTACAATGAGCAGTTCTTC. Protein product: CASSFTQAGASVFFYNEQFF.

V and J are TRBV5-4 and TRBJ1-3; no definite D call. The CDR3 loop spans 14 amino acids. The germline CDR1 and CDR2 sequences are SGHNT and YYREEE (reference sequence). Trimming shortened V by 4 bases and J by 4 bases, and 12 bases separated the two germline ends. For the CDR3, the DNA is TGTGCCAGCAGCCTGGGCTTGGGCGGAAACACCATATATTTT. It is translated as CASSLGLGGNTIYF.

The genes are TRBV12-5 and TRBJ2-7, with 11 bases aligning to TRBD1. In germline, CDR1 is LGHNT, CDR2 FRNRAP. V was pared by 1 base and J by 3 bases, with 5 bases of the junction left unmatched. The CDR3 has 16 amino acids. CDR3 protein: CASGLAGTGGYYEQYF. The CDR3 region has the DNA TGTGCTAGTGGTTTGGCCGGGACAGGGGGTTACTACGAGCAGTACTTC.

The chain has TRBV6-6 and TRBJ1-5; D gene ambiguous. This CDR3 region has 12 residues. Per the germline V gene, CDR1 is MNHNY and CDR2 is SVGAGI (reference sequence). V gave up 5 bases and J gave up 6 bases, with 8 bases separating them. Here the CDR3 reads CASSTDTQPQHF. CDR3 DNA sequence: TGTGCCAGCAGTACCGACACTCAGCCCCAGCATTTT.

This clone was found a few times. The chain joins TRBV30 to TRBJ1-1, with a tentative D call TRBD1 (6 bases). With 0 bases removed from V and 1 base from J, the gap between germline ends came to 6 bases. Germline V gene lookup returns CDR1 GTSNPN and CDR2 SVGIG (reference sequence). The CDR3 extends over 13 amino acids. This CDR3 is CAWSVQGNTEAFF. CDR3 DNA sequence: TGTGCCTGGAGTGTACAGGGGAACACTGAAGCTTTCTTT.

The chain links TRBV18 to TRBJ1-5; TRBD1 agrees at 9 bases. The V and J ends lost 3 bases and 7 bases, in that order; junction bases with no gene match: 4. The CDR3 contains 14 residues. CDR1 and CDR2 (germline): KGHSH, LQKENI. The CDR3 is CASSPGQGGQPQHF. CDR3 nucleotides: TGTGCCAGCTCACCGGGACAGGGTGGGCAGCCCCAGCATTTT.

The V and J genes are TRBV6-7 and TRBJ2-7; D is ambiguous. TRBV6-7 is classed as an ORF, of uncertain function. Trimming stripped 6 bases from V and 7 bases from J, with 16 bases between. CDR3 length: 13 amino acids. The CDR3 is CASSQYQLREQYF. In nucleotides, the CDR3 is TGTGCCAGCAGCCAATACCAACTACGGGAGCAGTACTTC.

The chain joins TRBV30 to TRBJ2-1, with 10 bases identical to TRBD2. Per the germline V gene, CDR1 is GTSNPN and CDR2 is SVGIG (reference sequence). With 3 bases clipped from V and 0 bases from J, the junction kept 5 bases outside the gene matches. The CDR3 consists of 16 residues. Here the CDR3 DNA reads TGTGCCTGGAGGGCTAGCGGGAGATTCTCCTACAATGAGCAGTTCTTC. Its translation is CAWRASGRFSYNEQFF.

The chain uses TRBV9 and TRBJ1-4; D call uncertain. The CDR3 sequence is 15 residues long. The V gene lost 3 bases and the J gene lost 0 bases, with 9 bases spanning the gap. Germline loops: CDR1 SGDLS, CDR2 YYNGEE. The CDR3 coding sequence is TGTGCCAGCAGCGCCTCAGGCGCAACTAATGAAAAACTGTTTTTT. Its protein product is CASSASGATNEKLFF.

This chain connects TRBV10-1 to TRBJ2-5; 7 bases fit TRBD2. The CDR3 length is 15 residues. V was pared by 3 bases and J by 3 bases, with 7 bases of the junction left unmatched. CDR1 is WNHNN and CDR2 is SYGVQD in the germline V gene (reference sequence). Here the CDR3 DNA reads TGCGCCAGCAGTGACGGAGGGGCGGGGGAAGAGACCCAGTACTTC. It is translated as CASSDGGAGEETQYF.

The chain joins TRBV7-9 to TRBJ1-1; 7 bases fit TRBD1. Per germline, CDR1 SEHNR and CDR2 FQNEAQ (reference sequence). This CDR3 has 13 residues. The ends lost 5 bases at V and 1 base at J; junction bases unmatched: 1. The chain's CDR3 is CASSQGGNTEAFF. The CDR3 bases are TGTGCCAGCAGCCAGGGGGGGAACACTGAAGCTTTCTTT.

V usage is TRBV27 and J usage is TRBJ2-7; D may be TRBD1 (5 bases). This CDR3 has 13 amino acids. CDR1 MNHEY and CDR2 SMNVEV come from the germline V gene (reference sequence). The germline V and J ends were trimmed by 4 bases and 2 bases, with 9 bases remaining between them. The CDR3 nucleotides read TGTGCCAGCAGTTCTCGACAGACCTACGAGCAGTACTTC. It encodes CASSSRQTYEQYF.

This chain connects TRBV3-1 (or the pseudogene TRBV3-2) to TRBJ2-3; D is perhaps TRBD1 (5 bases). Germline V gene lookup returns CDR1 LGHDT and CDR2 YNNKEL (reference sequence). This CDR3 is 16 amino acids long. The V gene lost 5 bases and the J gene lost 0 bases, with 15 bases spanning the gap. The CDR3 nucleotides are TGTGCCAGCAGCTCGATGGACACGTCTAGCACAGATACGCAGTATTTT. This encodes CASSSMDTSSTDTQYF.